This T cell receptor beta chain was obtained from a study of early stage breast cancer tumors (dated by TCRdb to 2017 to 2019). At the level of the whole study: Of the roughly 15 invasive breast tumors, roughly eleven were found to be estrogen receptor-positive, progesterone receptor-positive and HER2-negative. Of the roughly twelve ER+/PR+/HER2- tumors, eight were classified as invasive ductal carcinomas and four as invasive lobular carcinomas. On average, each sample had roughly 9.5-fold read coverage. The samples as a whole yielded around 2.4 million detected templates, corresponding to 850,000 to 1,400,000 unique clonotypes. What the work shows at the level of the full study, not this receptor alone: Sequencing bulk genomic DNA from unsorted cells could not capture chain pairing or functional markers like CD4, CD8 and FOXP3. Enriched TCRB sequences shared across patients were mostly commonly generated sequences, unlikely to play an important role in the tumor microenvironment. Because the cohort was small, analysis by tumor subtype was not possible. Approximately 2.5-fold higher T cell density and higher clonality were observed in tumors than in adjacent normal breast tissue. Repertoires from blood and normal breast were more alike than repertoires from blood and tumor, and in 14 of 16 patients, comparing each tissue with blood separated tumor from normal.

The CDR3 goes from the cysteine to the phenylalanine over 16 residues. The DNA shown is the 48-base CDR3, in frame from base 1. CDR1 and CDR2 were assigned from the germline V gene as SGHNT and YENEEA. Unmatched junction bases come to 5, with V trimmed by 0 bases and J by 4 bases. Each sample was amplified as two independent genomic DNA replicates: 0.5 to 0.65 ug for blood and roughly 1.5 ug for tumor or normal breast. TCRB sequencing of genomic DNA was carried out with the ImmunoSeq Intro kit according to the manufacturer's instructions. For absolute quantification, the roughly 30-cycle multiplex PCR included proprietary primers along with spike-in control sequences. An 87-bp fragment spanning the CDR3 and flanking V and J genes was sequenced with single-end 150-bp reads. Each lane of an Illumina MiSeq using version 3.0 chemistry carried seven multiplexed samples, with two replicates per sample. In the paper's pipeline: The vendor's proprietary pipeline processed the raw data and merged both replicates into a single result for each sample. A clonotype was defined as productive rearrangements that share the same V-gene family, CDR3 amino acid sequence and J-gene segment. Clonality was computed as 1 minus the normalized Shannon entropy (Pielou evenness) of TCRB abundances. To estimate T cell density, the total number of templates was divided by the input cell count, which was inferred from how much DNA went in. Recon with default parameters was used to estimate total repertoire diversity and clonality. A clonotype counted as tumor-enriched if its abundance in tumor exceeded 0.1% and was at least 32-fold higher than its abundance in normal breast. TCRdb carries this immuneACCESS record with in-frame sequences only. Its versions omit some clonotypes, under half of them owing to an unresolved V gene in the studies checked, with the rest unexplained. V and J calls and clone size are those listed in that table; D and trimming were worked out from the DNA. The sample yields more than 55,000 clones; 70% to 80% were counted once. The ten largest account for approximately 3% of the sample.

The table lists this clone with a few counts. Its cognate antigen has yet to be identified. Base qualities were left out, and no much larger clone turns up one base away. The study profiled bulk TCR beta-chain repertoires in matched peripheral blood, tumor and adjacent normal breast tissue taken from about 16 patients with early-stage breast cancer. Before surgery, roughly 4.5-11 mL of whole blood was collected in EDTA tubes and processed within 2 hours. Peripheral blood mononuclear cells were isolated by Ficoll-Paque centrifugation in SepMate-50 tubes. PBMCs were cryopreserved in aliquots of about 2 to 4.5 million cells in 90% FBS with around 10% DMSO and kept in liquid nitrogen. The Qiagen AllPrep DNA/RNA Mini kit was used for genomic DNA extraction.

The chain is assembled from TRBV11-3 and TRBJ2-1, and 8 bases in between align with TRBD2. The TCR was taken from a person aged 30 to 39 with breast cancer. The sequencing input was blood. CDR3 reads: CASSLDQSGGYNEQFF. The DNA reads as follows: TGTGCCAGCAGCTTAGATCAGAGCGGGGGATACAATGAGCAGTTCTTC.